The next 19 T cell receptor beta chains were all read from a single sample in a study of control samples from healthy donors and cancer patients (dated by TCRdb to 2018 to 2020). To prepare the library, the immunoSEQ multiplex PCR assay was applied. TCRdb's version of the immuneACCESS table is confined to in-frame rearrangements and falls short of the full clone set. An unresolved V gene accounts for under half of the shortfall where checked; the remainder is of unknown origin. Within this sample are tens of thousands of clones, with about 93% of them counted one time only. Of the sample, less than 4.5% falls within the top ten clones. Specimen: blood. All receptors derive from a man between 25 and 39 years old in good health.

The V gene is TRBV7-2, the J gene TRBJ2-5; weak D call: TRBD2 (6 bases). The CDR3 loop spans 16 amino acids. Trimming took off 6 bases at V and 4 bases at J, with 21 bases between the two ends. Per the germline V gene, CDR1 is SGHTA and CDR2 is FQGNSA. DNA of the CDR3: TGTGCCAGCAGAGGAATATTGACGGGACTTCGAGAGACCCAGTACTTC. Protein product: CASRGILTGLRETQYF.

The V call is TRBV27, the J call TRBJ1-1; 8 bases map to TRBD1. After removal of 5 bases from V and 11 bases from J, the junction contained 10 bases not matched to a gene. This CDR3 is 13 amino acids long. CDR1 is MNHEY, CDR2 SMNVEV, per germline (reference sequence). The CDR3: CASSPWDRFRAFF. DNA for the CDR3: TGTGCCAGCAGTCCCTGGGACAGGTTCCGGGCTTTCTTT.

CDR3 protein: CASSNPLPATQFF. The DNA for the CDR3 is TGTGCCAGCAGTAACCCCCTCCCGGCCACGCAGTTCTTC. V gene TRBV6-2 or TRBV6-3 combines with J gene TRBJ2-1; the D is unclear. The germline CDR1 and CDR2 sequences are MNHEY and SVGEGT. Trimming took off 5 bases at V and 12 bases at J, with 17 bases between the two ends. This CDR3 has 13 residues.

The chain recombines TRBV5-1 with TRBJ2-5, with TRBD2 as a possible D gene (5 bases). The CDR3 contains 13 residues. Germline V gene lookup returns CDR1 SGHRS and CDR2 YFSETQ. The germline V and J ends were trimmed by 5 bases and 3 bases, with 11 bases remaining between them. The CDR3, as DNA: TGCGCCAGCAGACAGCGGTCAAAAGAGACCCAGTACTTC. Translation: CASRQRSKETQYF.

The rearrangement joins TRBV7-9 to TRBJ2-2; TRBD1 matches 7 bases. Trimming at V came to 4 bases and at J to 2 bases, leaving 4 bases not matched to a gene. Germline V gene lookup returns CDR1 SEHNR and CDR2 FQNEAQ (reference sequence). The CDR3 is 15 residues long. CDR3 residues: CASSSQGDNTGELFF. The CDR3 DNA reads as TGTGCCAGCAGCTCTCAGGGGGATAACACCGGGGAGCTGTTTTTT.

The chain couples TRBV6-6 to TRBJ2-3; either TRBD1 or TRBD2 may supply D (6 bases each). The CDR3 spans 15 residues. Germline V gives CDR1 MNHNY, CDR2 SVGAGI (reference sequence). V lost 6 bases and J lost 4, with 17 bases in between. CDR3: CASSPVAGEADTQYF. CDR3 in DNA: TGTGCCAGCAGCCCCGTGGCAGGGGAGGCAGATACGCAGTATTTT.

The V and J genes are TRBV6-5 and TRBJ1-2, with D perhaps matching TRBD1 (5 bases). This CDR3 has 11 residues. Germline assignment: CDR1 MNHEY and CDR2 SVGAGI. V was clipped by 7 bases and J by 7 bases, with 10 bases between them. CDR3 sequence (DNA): TGTGCCAGCACCGGGAGGGGTGGCTACACCTTC. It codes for CASTGRGGYTF.

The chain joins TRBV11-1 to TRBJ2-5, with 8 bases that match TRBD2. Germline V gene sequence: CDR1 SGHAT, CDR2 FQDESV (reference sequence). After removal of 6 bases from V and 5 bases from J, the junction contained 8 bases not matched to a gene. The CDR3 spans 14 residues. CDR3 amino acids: CASRPRGGRETQYF. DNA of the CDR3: TGTGCCAGCAGACCCCGGGGGGGCCGGGAGACCCAGTACTTC.

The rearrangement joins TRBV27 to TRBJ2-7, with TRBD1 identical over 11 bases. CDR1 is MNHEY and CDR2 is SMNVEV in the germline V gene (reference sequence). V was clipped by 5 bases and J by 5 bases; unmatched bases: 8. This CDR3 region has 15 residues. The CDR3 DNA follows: TGTGCCAGCAGTCTTTGGGACAGGGGGATGCACGAGCAGTACTTC. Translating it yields CASSLWDRGMHEQYF.

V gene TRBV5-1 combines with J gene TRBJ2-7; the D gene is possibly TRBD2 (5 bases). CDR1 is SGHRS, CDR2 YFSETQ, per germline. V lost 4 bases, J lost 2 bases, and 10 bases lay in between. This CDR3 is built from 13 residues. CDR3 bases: TGCGCCAGCAGCGCAACCGGGGCCTACGAGCAGTACTTC. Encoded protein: CASSATGAYEQYF.

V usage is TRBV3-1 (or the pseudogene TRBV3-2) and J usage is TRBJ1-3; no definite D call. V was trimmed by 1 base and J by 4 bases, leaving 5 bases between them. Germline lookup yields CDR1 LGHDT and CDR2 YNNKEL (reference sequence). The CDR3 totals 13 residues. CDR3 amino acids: CASSQGGGNTIYF. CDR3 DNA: TGTGCCAGCAGCCAAGGTGGGGGAAACACCATATATTTT.

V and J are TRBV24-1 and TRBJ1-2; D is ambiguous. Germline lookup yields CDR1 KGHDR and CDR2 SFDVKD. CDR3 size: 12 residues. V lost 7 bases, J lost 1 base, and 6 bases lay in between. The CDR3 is CATSAGNYGYTF. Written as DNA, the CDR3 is TGTGCCACCAGCGCCGGTAACTATGGCTACACCTTC.

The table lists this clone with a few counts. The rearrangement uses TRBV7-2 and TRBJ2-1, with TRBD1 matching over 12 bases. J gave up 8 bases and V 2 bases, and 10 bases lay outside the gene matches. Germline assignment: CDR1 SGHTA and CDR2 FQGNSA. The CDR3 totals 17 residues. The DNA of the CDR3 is TGTGCCAGCAGCTTATCGGGACAGGGGGCGCTTAGAGATGAGCAGTTCTTC. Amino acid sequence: CASSLSGQGALRDEQFF.

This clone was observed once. CDR3 residues: CASSQVKRAGELFF. In nucleotides, the CDR3 is TGTGCCAGCAGCCAAGTAAAACGGGCCGGGGAGCTGTTTTTT. This chain uses TRBV3-1 (or the pseudogene TRBV3-2) with TRBJ2-2; D ambiguous. The CDR3 runs 14 residues. V was cut by 1 base and J by 6 bases, with 9 bases left in between. The V gene's germline CDR1 is LGHDT and CDR2 YNNKEL (reference sequence).

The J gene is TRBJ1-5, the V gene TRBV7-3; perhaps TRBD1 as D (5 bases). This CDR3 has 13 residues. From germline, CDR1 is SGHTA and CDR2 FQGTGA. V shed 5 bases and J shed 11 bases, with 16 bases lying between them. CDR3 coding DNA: TGTGCCAGCAGCCCGGGACCGGGGGGAGCCCAGCATTTT. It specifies CASSPGPGGAQHF.

The CDR3 DNA follows: TGTGCCAGCAGCGTAGGGGTGGATACGCAGTATTTT. Its protein product is CASSVGVDTQYF. This chain joins TRBV9 and TRBJ2-3; no definite D call. V lost 0 bases and J 6 bases, leaving 5 bases between the germline ends. The CDR3 contains 12 residues. Germline V gives CDR1 SGDLS, CDR2 YYNGEE.

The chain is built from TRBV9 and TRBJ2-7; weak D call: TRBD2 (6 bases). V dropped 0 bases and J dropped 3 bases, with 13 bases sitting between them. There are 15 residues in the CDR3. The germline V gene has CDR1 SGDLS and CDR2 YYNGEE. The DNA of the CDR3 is TGTGCCAGCAGCGTAGCGGATACGGGGGTCTACGAGCAGTACTTC. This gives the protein CASSVADTGVYEQYF.

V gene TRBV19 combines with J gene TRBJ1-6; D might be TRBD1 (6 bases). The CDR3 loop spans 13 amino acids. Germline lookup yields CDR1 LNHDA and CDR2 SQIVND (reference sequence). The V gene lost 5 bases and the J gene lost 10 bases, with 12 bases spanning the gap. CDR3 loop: CASSGRQESPLHF. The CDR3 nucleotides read TGTGCCAGTAGTGGGCGACAGGAATCACCCCTCCACTTT.

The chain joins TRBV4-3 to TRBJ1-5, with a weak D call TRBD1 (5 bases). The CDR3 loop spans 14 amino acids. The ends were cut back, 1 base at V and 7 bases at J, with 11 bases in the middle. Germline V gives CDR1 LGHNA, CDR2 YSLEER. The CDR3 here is CASSQAIGGQPQHF. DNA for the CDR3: TGCGCCAGCAGCCAAGCGATTGGGGGGCAGCCCCAGCATTTT.